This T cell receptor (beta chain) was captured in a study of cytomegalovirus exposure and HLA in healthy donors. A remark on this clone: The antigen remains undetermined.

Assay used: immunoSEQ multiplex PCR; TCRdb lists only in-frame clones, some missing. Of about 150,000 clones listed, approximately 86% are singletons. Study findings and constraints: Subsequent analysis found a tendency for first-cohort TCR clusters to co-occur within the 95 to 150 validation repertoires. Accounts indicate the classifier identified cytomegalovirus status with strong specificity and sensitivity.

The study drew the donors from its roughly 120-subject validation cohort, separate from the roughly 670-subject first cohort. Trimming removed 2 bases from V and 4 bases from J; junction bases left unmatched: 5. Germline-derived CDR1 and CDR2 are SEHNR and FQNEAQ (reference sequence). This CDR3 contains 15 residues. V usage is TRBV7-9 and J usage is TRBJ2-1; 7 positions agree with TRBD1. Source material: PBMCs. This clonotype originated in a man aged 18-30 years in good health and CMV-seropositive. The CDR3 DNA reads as TGTGCCAGCAGCTTACTGACAGGGCCGTACAATGAGCAGTTCTTC. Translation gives CASSLLTGPYNEQFF.